These 32 T cell receptor beta chains share one sample of origin, sequenced in a study of neurological immune-mediated disorders. From the 5' RACE reads, TCRdb called clonotypes with MiXCR, one entry per CDR3 protein. The table shows about 80,000 distinct CDR3 sequences, with roughly 10% occurring only once. What was sequenced was PBMCs. Receptors were obtained from a man aged 45 to 65 in good health.

The sample holds many counts of this clonotype. The CDR3 loop reads CATQTPTIQYF. For the CDR3, the DNA is TGTGCCACTCAAACCCCGACCATTCAGTACTTC. The J gene is TRBJ2-4, the V gene TRBV28; D unclear. Trimming removed 10 bases from V and 9 bases from J, with 13 bases in between. Germline CDR1 reads MDHEN; CDR2 reads SYDVKM. This CDR3 has 11 amino acids. The full variable domain, completed using reference TRBV28 and TRBJ2-4, is DVKVTQSSRYLVKRTGEKVFLECVQDMDHENMFWYRQDPGLGLRLIYFSYDVKMKEKGDIPEGYSVSREKKERFSLILESASTNQTSMYLCATQTPTIQYFGAGTRLSVL.

Ten or more counts support this clonotype. The chain combines TRBV5-1 with TRBJ2-7; D unclear. V dropped 2 bases and J dropped 6 bases, with 12 bases sitting between them. This CDR3 comprises 13 residues. CDR1 and CDR2 (germline): SGHRS, YFSETQ. The CDR3 sequence: CASSLDFLGEQYF. In DNA form, the CDR3 reads TGCGCCAGCAGCTTAGACTTTCTGGGCGAGCAGTACTTC.

This clonotype was recorded at least ten times. The DNA for the CDR3 is TGCGCCAGCAGCTTGGGTGGTGGCTGGGGTGAAAACATTCAGTACTTC. This codes for CASSLGGGWGENIQYF. The chain joins TRBV5-1 to TRBJ2-4; the D is unclear. This CDR3 is built from 16 residues. Trimming stripped 0 bases from V and 5 bases from J, with 15 bases between. Germline assignment: CDR1 SGHRS and CDR2 YFSETQ.

This clonotype was picked up many times. The V and J genes are TRBV5-1 and TRBJ1-1; D remains unclear. CDR3 length: 14 residues. Germline V gives CDR1 SGHRS, CDR2 YFSETQ. The V end lost 3 bases, the J end lost 1 base, and 10 bases lay between the germline ends. The CDR3: CASSSLTANTEAFF. The CDR3 DNA reads as TGCGCCAGCAGCTCCTTGACGGCGAACACTGAAGCTTTCTTT.

This clonotype was picked up many times. This chain uses TRBV21-1 with TRBJ2-3; the table's D call of TRBD1 was not tested on the DNA. TRBV21-1 is flagged as a pseudogene. The CDR3 length is 15 residues. CDR3 protein: CASSRRDRITDTQYF. The CDR3 bases are TGTGCCAGCAGTCGACGGGACAGGATAACAGATACGCAGTATTTT.

This clonotype appeared many times. The chain employs TRBV6-6 and TRBJ1-3; tentative D call: TRBD1 (6 bases). The V gene lost 10 bases and the J gene lost 3 bases, with 25 bases spanning the gap. Germline V gene data show CDR1 as MNHNY and CDR2 as SVGAGI (reference sequence). The CDR3 sequence is 17 residues long. The CDR3 DNA reads TGTGCCACCCTGGGAATCGGACAGAGACTAAATGGAAACACCATATATTTT. Protein: CATLGIGQRLNGNTIYF.

Points on this clonotype: At one boundary the junction diverges from the germline segment, which might be a read error. The chain links TRBV7-2 to TRBJ2-4; 7 bases fit TRBD1. The germline V gene has CDR1 SGHTA and CDR2 FQGNSA. The CDR3 sequence is 17 residues long. The CDR3 is CANSLVLGGVEKNIQYF. CDR3 sequence (DNA): TGTGCCAACAGCTTAGTCCTAGGGGGCGTCGAAAAAAACATTCAGTACTTC.

This clonotype has at least ten counts. This rearrangement joins TRBV5-1 to TRBJ1-6; 9 positions agree with TRBD1. CDR1 and CDR2 (germline): SGHRS, YFSETQ. The CDR3 has 15 residues. The ends lost 0 bases at V and 6 bases at J; junction bases unmatched: 1. CDR3 DNA sequence: TGCGCCAGCAGCTTGGGGGACAGGGCTAATTCACCCCTCCACTTT. Its protein is CASSLGDRANSPLHF.

This clonotype has at least ten counts. The V and J genes are TRBV27 and TRBJ1-2; 7 nucleotides align to TRBD1. With V trimmed by 2 bases and J by 8 bases, 8 bases remained unmatched. Germline CDR1 and CDR2: MNHEY and SMNVEV (reference sequence). The CDR3 totals 14 residues. This CDR3 is CASSLSLGTAGYTF. Here the CDR3 DNA reads TGTGCCAGCAGTTTAAGTTTGGGGACAGCAGGCTACACCTTC.

This clonotype was observed many times. V usage is TRBV28 and J usage is TRBJ1-4; 11 bases fit TRBD1. This CDR3 is built from 17 residues. J lost 8 bases, V lost 5 bases, and 13 bases had no gene match. Germline CDR1 MDHEN, CDR2 SYDVKM. CDR3 region: CASSPSRDRGSAEKLFF. As DNA, the CDR3 is TGTGCCAGCAGTCCCTCACGGGACAGGGGGTCGGCGGAAAAACTGTTTTTT.

This clonotype appeared many times. The rearrangement joins TRBV4-1 to TRBJ2-1; 8 bases are a match to TRBD2. Unmatched junction bases numbered 13, after V lost 0 bases and J lost 0 bases. Germline V CDR1 and CDR2: MGHRA, YSYEKL. The CDR3 runs to 20 residues. This CDR3 is CASSQDELRASGYSYNEQFF. The CDR3 bases are TGCGCCAGCAGCCAAGATGAATTGCGGGCTAGCGGGTACTCCTACAATGAGCAGTTCTTC.

This clonotype was observed at least ten times. This chain joins TRBV9 and TRBJ1-4, with 11 bases fitting TRBD1. V lost 3 bases to trimming and J lost 6 bases; unmatched junction nucleotides: 4. This CDR3 has 15 residues. In germline, CDR1 is SGDLS, CDR2 YYNGEE. CDR3 protein: CASSAGTGGDEKLFF. CDR3 nucleotide sequence: TGTGCCAGCAGCGCCGGGACAGGGGGGGATGAAAAACTGTTTTTT.

This clonotype occurred many times. CDR3 nucleotides: TGCGCCAGCAGCTTGATCCCTGAGAACACCGGGGAGCTGTTTTTT. Encoded protein: CASSLIPENTGELFF. The V gene is TRBV5-1, the J gene TRBJ2-2, with D hard to call. Per germline, CDR1 SGHRS and CDR2 YFSETQ. The CDR3 consists of 15 residues. The V gene lost 1 base and the J gene lost 1 base, with 8 bases spanning the gap.

In this sample, this clonotype turned up many times. The V and J genes are TRBV28 and TRBJ2-7, with TRBD1 identical over 9 bases. This CDR3 is 15 amino acids long. Germline V gene sequence: CDR1 MDHEN, CDR2 SYDVKM. Trimming took 4 bases from V and 6 from J; bases not matched to a gene: 10. CDR3 nucleotide sequence: TGTGCCAGCAGTTATGGGGGACAGGGTGTTGGCGAGCAGTACTTC. This gives the protein CASSYGGQGVGEQYF.

This chain links TRBV30 with TRBJ2-7, with D maybe TRBD2 (5 bases). The germline CDR1 and CDR2 sequences are GTSNPN and SVGIG (reference sequence). CDR3 length: 13 residues. CDR3 loop: CTMASGVAYEQYF. CDR3 coding DNA: TGTACCATGGCCAGCGGAGTAGCCTACGAGCAGTACTTC.

The chain carries TRBV5-1 and TRBJ2-7, with D maybe TRBD1 (5 bases). Germline V gene data show CDR1 as SGHRS and CDR2 as YFSETQ. The CDR3 has 15 amino acids. V lost 7 bases, J lost 0 bases, and 17 bases lay in between. The CDR3 sequence is CASRQNPDISYEQYF. The CDR3 DNA sequence: TGCGCCAGCCGCCAGAACCCGGACATCTCCTACGAGCAGTACTTC.

The chain joins TRBV20-1 to TRBJ2-1, with 10 bases matching TRBD1. This CDR3 region has 14 residues. J lost 9 bases, V lost 3 bases, and 8 bases had no gene match. The germline V gene encodes CDR1 DFQATT and CDR2 SNEGSKA (reference sequence). The CDR3, as DNA: TGCAGTGCTAGTCGGGACAGGGGTACTGGTGAGCAGTTCTTC. Protein: CSASRDRGTGEQFF.

In this sample, this clonotype turned up many times. The chain carries TRBV18 and TRBJ2-7; 7 nucleotides match TRBD1. The ends lost 0 bases at V and 5 bases at J; junction bases unmatched: 7. Looked up from germline, CDR1 is KGHSH and CDR2 is LQKENI. CDR3 length: 15 amino acids. The CDR3 sequence is CASSPPQTGRHEQYF. The CDR3 DNA is TGTGCCAGCTCACCACCACAGACAGGGCGACACGAGCAGTACTTC.

This clonotype was detected ten times or more. J is TRBJ2-5 and V is TRBV7-3; D might be TRBD1 (5 bases). CDR1 SGHTA and CDR2 FQGTGA come from the germline V gene. The V and J ends lost 0 bases and 0 bases respectively, with 11 bases between them. The CDR3 loop spans 16 amino acids. As DNA, the CDR3 is TGTGCCAGCAGCTTAACGGGGCGACGAAACCAAGAGACCCAGTACTTC. Amino acids: CASSLTGRRNQETQYF.

The sample holds many counts of this clonotype. The chain has TRBV5-6 and TRBJ1-2; no clear D gene. Trimming pared 0 bases from V and 7 bases from J, leaving 7 bases between. Germline assignment: CDR1 SGHDT and CDR2 YYEEEE. CDR3 size: 12 residues. The CDR3 here is CASSLARVGYTF. In DNA, the CDR3 is TGTGCCAGCAGCTTGGCCCGGGTTGGCTACACCTTC.

This chain connects TRBV20-1 to TRBJ2-3; 7 bases are a match to TRBD1. Germline CDR1 and CDR2: DFQATT and SNEGSKA (reference sequence). The CDR3 has 15 amino acids. The trim removed 0 bases at V and 2 bases at J, leaving 5 bases unmatched. For the CDR3, the DNA is TGCAGTGCTAGAGATCCGGGACAGATCACAGATACGCAGTATTTT. Translation gives CSARDPGQITDTQYF.

Many counts were recorded for this clonotype. J is TRBJ1-6 and V is TRBV6-6, with 8 bases identical to TRBD1. V was pared by 6 bases and J by 5 bases, with 6 bases of the junction left unmatched. The germline V gene has CDR1 MNHNY and CDR2 SVGAGI (reference sequence). The CDR3 is 15 amino acids. Here the CDR3 DNA reads TGTGCCAGCAGCTTTGCGACAGGGGATAATTCACCCCTCCACTTT. This translates into CASSFATGDNSPLHF.

About this clonotype: An end of the junction differs from the germline gene, which may be a read error. J is TRBJ2-7 and V is TRBV6-6; a possible D gene is TRBD1 (5 bases). CDR1 is MNHNY, CDR2 SVGAGI, per germline (reference sequence). The CDR3 spans 9 residues. The CDR3 bases are TGTGCCAGCGGGAAGGAAGGGGACTTC. As protein: CASGKEGDF.

This clonotype was seen a handful of times. The rearrangement links TRBV27 to TRBJ2-2, with TRBD2 as a possible D gene (5 bases). The germline V and J ends were trimmed by 3 bases and 2 bases, with 13 bases remaining between them. The CDR3 consists of 16 residues. Looked up from germline, CDR1 is MNHEY and CDR2 is SMNVEV (reference sequence). The DNA of the CDR3 is TGTGCCAGCAGTTTTGGGGAGTTCTCCAACACCGGGGAGCTGTTTTTT. Its protein is CASSFGEFSNTGELFF.

This clonotype came up many times. The gene calls are TRBV27 and TRBJ2-1; no clear D gene. The CDR3 loop spans 13 amino acids. Germline CDR1 MNHEY, CDR2 SMNVEV (reference sequence). Trimming left V 5 bases short and J 8 bases short, with 13 bases between. The CDR3 spells CASSPSTYYEQFF. The CDR3 bases are TGTGCCAGCAGTCCCTCGACTTACTATGAGCAGTTCTTC.

This clonotype was observed a few times. V and J are TRBV29-1 and TRBJ1-4; D perhaps matches TRBD1 (5 bases). The germline gives CDR1 SQVTM, CDR2 ANQGSEA. The CDR3 runs to 14 residues. The V end lost 5 bases, the J end lost 5 bases, and 15 bases lay between the germline ends. CDR3 region: CSVSGSGVNEKLFF. DNA for the CDR3: TGCAGCGTTTCAGGGAGCGGTGTCAATGAAAAACTGTTTTTT.

This clonotype was seen a handful of times. The rearrangement joins TRBV5-1 to TRBJ2-7; 8 nucleotides line up with TRBD1. V lost 2 bases and J lost 7; bases outside the gene matches: 8. The CDR3 covers 14 residues. Germline V lookup: CDR1 SGHRS, CDR2 YFSETQ. CDR3 DNA: TGCGCCAGCAGCTTACTGGACAGGGTCTGGGAGCAGTACTTC. Amino acids: CASSLLDRVWEQYF.

This clonotype was observed at least ten times. The chain couples TRBV2 to TRBJ1-5; 7 bases agree with TRBD1. The trim removed 6 bases at V and 3 bases at J, leaving 11 bases unmatched. Germline CDR1 SNHLY, CDR2 FYNNEI. This CDR3 comprises 16 residues. CDR3 in DNA: TGTGCCAGCAGCGGCGTGAAGGGGGCCCCCAATCAGCCCCAGCATTTT. This encodes CASSGVKGAPNQPQHF.

This clonotype was seen at least ten times. The chain combines TRBV7-9 with TRBJ1-2; perhaps TRBD1 as D (5 bases). Germline V gene sequence: CDR1 SEHNR, CDR2 FQNEAQ (reference sequence). V lost 4 bases and J 7 bases, leaving 16 bases between the germline ends. The CDR3 is 14 amino acids. CDR3 loop: CASSSRMGGSGYTF. The DNA for the CDR3 is TGTGCCAGCAGCTCCCGGATGGGGGGATCTGGCTACACCTTC. Full variable domain (remainder filled in from reference TRBV7-9 and TRBJ1-2): DTGVSQNPRHKITKRGQNVTFRCDPISEHNRLYWYRQTLGQGPEFLTYFQNEAQLEKSRLLSDRFSAERPKGSFSTLEIQRTEQGDSAMYLCASSSRMGGSGYTFGSGTRLTVV.

This clonotype occurred many times. The genes are TRBV28 and TRBJ2-7; D call uncertain. Trimming removed 6 bases at V and 2 bases at J, with 5 bases between. The CDR3 is 11 residues long. Germline CDR1 and CDR2: MDHEN and SYDVKM. The CDR3 DNA sequence: TGTGCCAGCAGGACGGCCTACGAGCAGTACTTC. Residues: CASRTAYEQYF. The full variable domain, completed using reference TRBV28 and TRBJ2-7, is DVKVTQSSRYLVKRTGEKVFLECVQDMDHENMFWYRQDPGLGLRLIYFSYDVKMKEKGDIPEGYSVSREKKERFSLILESASTNQTSMYLCASRTAYEQYFGPGTRLTVT.

This clonotype was seen at least ten times. The chain links TRBV7-9 to TRBJ1-4; 10 nucleotides agree with TRBD1. The V gene's germline CDR1 is SEHNR and CDR2 FQNEAQ (reference sequence). The CDR3 sequence is 17 residues long. With 4 bases clipped from V and 7 bases from J, the junction kept 12 bases outside the gene matches. CDR3 sequence (DNA): TGTGCCAGCAGCTGGGTTCGGGGGACAGGGGAAGGTGAAAAACTGTTTTTT. Translation gives CASSWVRGTGEGEKLFF.

This clonotype was recorded a few times. V gene TRBV2 combines with J gene TRBJ2-2; 8 bases agree with TRBD1. Per the germline V gene, CDR1 is SNHLY and CDR2 is FYNNEI. The CDR3 runs 13 residues. V dropped 4 bases and J dropped 7; count of bases not matched to a gene: 2. CDR3 residues: CASSGQGIGELFF. In nucleotides, the CDR3 is TGTGCCAGCAGTGGACAGGGGATCGGGGAGCTGTTTTTT.